Listed below are T cell receptor beta chains from one sample, sequenced in a study of beta chain features in type 1 diabetes. Here immunoSEQ multiplex PCR was the method, and the copy in TCRdb shows in-frame clones only, minus some. The sample includes almost 350,000 clones, about 19% of them seen just once. Material: naive CD4+ T cells from blood. All receptors derive from a woman aged 18-30 years in good health. The CDR3 runs from the conserved cysteine through the conserved F or W. Each record gives: V gene, D gene, clone size, J gene, CDR3 protein, CDR3 DNA. The D gene is left open where the match is weak. Clone size is given for some rows only: seen once, a few or many times, or a class if the clone is expanded.

V gene: TRBV21-1
D gene: .
clone size: .
J gene: TRBJ2-3
CDR3 protein: CASSKSVRASGRDTQYF
CDR3 DNA: TGTGCCAGCAGCAAAAGCGTCAGGGCTAGCGGGCGGGATACGCAGTATTTT

V gene: TRBV6-5
D gene: .
clone size: .
J gene: TRBJ2-7
CDR3 protein: CASSMTYQDEQYF
CDR3 DNA: TGTGCCAGCAGTATGACATATCAGGACGAGCAGTACTTC

V gene: TRBV7-9
D gene: .
clone size: few
J gene: TRBJ2-7
CDR3 protein: CASSLVGVRWYF
CDR3 DNA: TGTGCCAGCAGCTTGGTCGGGGTGAGATGGTACTTC

V gene: TRBV4-1
D gene: .
clone size: few
J gene: TRBJ1-5
CDR3 protein: CASSLDSLGNQPQHF
CDR3 DNA: TGCGCCAGCAGTCTAGACAGCTTAGGCAATCAGCCCCAGCATTTT

V gene: TRBV5-1
D gene: TRBD1
clone size: .
J gene: TRBJ2-3
CDR3 protein: CASSPPGQGGTDTQYF
CDR3 DNA: TGCGCCAGCAGCCCACCGGGACAGGGCGGCACAGATACGCAGTATTTT

V gene: TRBV5-6
D gene: .
clone size: .
J gene: TRBJ1-1
CDR3 protein: CASSRHGTLEAFF
CDR3 DNA: TGTGCCAGCAGCAGACACGGGACTCTCGAAGCTTTCTTT

V gene: TRBV4-1
D gene: .
clone size: few
J gene: TRBJ2-7
CDR3 protein: CASSQGHRSDYEQYF
CDR3 DNA: TGCGCCAGCAGCCAAGGTCACAGGTCCGATTACGAGCAGTACTTC

V gene: TRBV10-1
D gene: TRBD2
clone size: few
J gene: TRBJ2-5
CDR3 protein: CASSESREGQYF
CDR3 DNA: TGCGCCAGCAGTGAGAGCCGGGAGGGCCAGTACTTC

V gene: TRBV7-9
D gene: .
clone size: few
J gene: TRBJ2-2
CDR3 protein: CASSLNTGELFF
CDR3 DNA: TGTGCCAGCAGCCTCAACACCGGGGAGCTGTTTTTT

V gene: TRBV30
D gene: TRBD1
clone size: .
J gene: TRBJ1-5
CDR3 protein: CAWTRDRGWPQHF
CDR3 DNA: TGTGCCTGGACTCGGGACAGGGGATGGCCCCAGCATTTT

V gene: TRBV19
D gene: .
clone size: few
J gene: TRBJ1-5
CDR3 protein: CASSMHRERNQPQHF
CDR3 DNA: TGTGCCAGTAGTATGCACAGGGAACGCAATCAGCCCCAGCATTTT

V gene: TRBV7-2
D gene: TRBD2
clone size: .
J gene: TRBJ2-5
CDR3 protein: CASSLVSSGGSRWETQYF
CDR3 DNA: TGTGCCAGCAGCTTAGTGTCTAGCGGGGGTTCAAGGTGGGAGACCCAGTACTTC

V gene: TRBV14
D gene: TRBD1
clone size: few
J gene: TRBJ2-7
CDR3 protein: CASSHGFGQGRYEQYF
CDR3 DNA: TGTGCCAGCAGCCACGGATTCGGACAGGGACGCTACGAGCAGTACTTC

V gene: TRBV19
D gene: .
clone size: .
J gene: TRBJ1-5
CDR3 protein: CASSQISNQPQHF
CDR3 DNA: TGTGCCAGTAGCCAGATTAGCAATCAGCCCCAGCATTTT

V gene: TRBV4-3
D gene: TRBD1
clone size: .
J gene: TRBJ1-2
CDR3 protein: CASSRADRDGGYTF
CDR3 DNA: TGCGCCAGCAGCCGAGCAGACAGGGACGGTGGCTACACCTTC

V gene: TRBV5-4
D gene: TRBD2
clone size: .
J gene: TRBJ2-7
CDR3 protein: CASSKGLAEYEQYF
CDR3 DNA: TGTGCCAGCAGCAAAGGACTAGCGGAGTACGAGCAGTACTTC

V gene: TRBV14
D gene: TRBD1
clone size: .
J gene: TRBJ2-5
CDR3 protein: CASSPRRDRVQETQYF
CDR3 DNA: TGTGCCAGCAGCCCCCGCCGGGACAGGGTACAAGAGACCCAGTACTTC

V gene: TRBV5-6
D gene: TRBD2
clone size: few
J gene: TRBJ2-5
CDR3 protein: CASGRLANTETQYF
CDR3 DNA: TGTGCCAGCGGTAGACTAGCGAATACGGAGACCCAGTACTTC

V gene: TRBV29-1
D gene: .
clone size: .
J gene: TRBJ1-1
CDR3 protein: CSVGGFNTEAFF
CDR3 DNA: TGCAGCGTCGGGGGATTTAACACTGAAGCTTTCTTT

V gene: TRBV29-1
D gene: .
clone size: .
J gene: TRBJ1-5
CDR3 protein: CSVRDTGYQPQHF
CDR3 DNA: TGCAGCGTTAGGGATACGGGGTATCAGCCCCAGCATTTT

V gene: TRBV4-2
D gene: TRBD2
clone size: .
J gene: TRBJ2-7
CDR3 protein: CASRPLAGVEYEQYF
CDR3 DNA: TGTGCCAGCAGACCCCTAGCGGGGGTTGAATACGAGCAGTACTTC

V gene: TRBV30
D gene: TRBD1
clone size: few
J gene: TRBJ1-1
CDR3 protein: CAWSPRSTGGTEAFF
CDR3 DNA: TGTGCCTGGAGTCCTAGGAGCACAGGGGGCACTGAAGCTTTCTTT

V gene: TRBV7-2
D gene: TRBD2
clone size: .
J gene: TRBJ2-3
CDR3 protein: CASSLGLAGGSTDTQYF
CDR3 DNA: TGTGCCAGCAGCTTAGGACTAGCGGGGGGGAGTACAGATACGCAGTATTTT

V gene: TRBV6-5
D gene: TRBD2
clone size: .
J gene: TRBJ2-1
CDR3 protein: CASSFSGRNYNEQFF
CDR3 DNA: TGTGCCAGCAGTTTCAGCGGGAGGAACTACAATGAGCAGTTCTTC

V gene: TRBV30
D gene: .
clone size: few
J gene: TRBJ1-5
CDR3 protein: CAWMAGGNQPQHF
CDR3 DNA: TGTGCCTGGATGGCGGGGGGCAATCAGCCCCAGCATTTT

V gene: TRBV12-5
D gene: .
clone size: .
J gene: TRBJ2-5
CDR3 protein: CASGSKETQYF
CDR3 DNA: TGTGCTAGTGGTTCAAAAGAGACCCAGTACTTC

V gene: TRBV5-1
D gene: TRBD1
clone size: few
J gene: TRBJ1-1
CDR3 protein: CASSRTTGDTEAFF
CDR3 DNA: TGCGCCAGCAGCCGAACCACAGGGGATACTGAAGCTTTCTTT

V gene: TRBV5-1
D gene: TRBD1
clone size: .
J gene: TRBJ1-1
CDR3 protein: CASGGQGDTEAFF
CDR3 DNA: TGCGCCAGCGGGGGACAGGGGGACACTGAAGCTTTCTTT

V gene: TRBV9
D gene: .
clone size: few
J gene: TRBJ1-2
CDR3 protein: CASSVATEGRGYTF
CDR3 DNA: TGTGCCAGCAGCGTAGCTACGGAGGGACGTGGCTACACCTTC

V gene: TRBV29-1
D gene: .
clone size: few
J gene: TRBJ1-2
CDR3 protein: CSVVWGTNYGYTF
CDR3 DNA: TGCAGCGTTGTATGGGGCACTAACTATGGCTACACCTTC

V gene: TRBV5-4
D gene: TRBD1
clone size: .
J gene: TRBJ2-5
CDR3 protein: CASSLGGGQGPQETQYF
CDR3 DNA: TGTGCCAGCAGCTTGGGGGGGGGACAGGGCCCACAAGAGACCCAGTACTTC

V gene: TRBV6-5
D gene: .
clone size: few
J gene: TRBJ1-2
CDR3 protein: CASSYGAGESNGYTF
CDR3 DNA: TGTGCCAGCAGTTACGGGGCAGGGGAATCCAATGGCTACACCTTC

V gene: TRBV4-2
D gene: .
clone size: few
J gene: TRBJ1-1
CDR3 protein: CASSQGARGRGRLEAFF
CDR3 DNA: TGTGCCAGCAGCCAAGGGGCGAGGGGCAGGGGACGACTTGAAGCTTTCTTT

V gene: TRBV29-1
D gene: .
clone size: .
J gene: TRBJ1-2
CDR3 protein: CSVESVYGYTF
CDR3 DNA: TGCAGCGTTGAGAGTGTCTATGGCTACACCTTC

V gene: TRBV29-1
D gene: .
clone size: .
J gene: TRBJ1-5
CDR3 protein: CSVGGENQPQHF
CDR3 DNA: TGCAGCGTTGGTGGGGAGAATCAGCCCCAGCATTTT

V gene: TRBV27
D gene: .
clone size: few
J gene: TRBJ1-1
CDR3 protein: CASSLFGQGNTEAFF
CDR3 DNA: TGTGCCAGCAGTTTATTCGGTCAGGGGAACACTGAAGCTTTCTTT

V gene: TRBV5-4
D gene: TRBD2
clone size: few
J gene: TRBJ2-1
CDR3 protein: CASSQPTSGRLNEQFF
CDR3 DNA: TGTGCCAGCAGCCAGCCGACTAGCGGGAGGTTAAATGAGCAGTTCTTC

V gene: TRBV9
D gene: .
clone size: .
J gene: TRBJ2-5
CDR3 protein: CASSVGPRGQETQYF
CDR3 DNA: TGTGCCAGCAGCGTAGGCCCCCGGGGTCAAGAGACCCAGTACTTC

V gene: TRBV5-4
D gene: TRBD2
clone size: .
J gene: TRBJ2-5
CDR3 protein: CASSQGLAGVRETQYF
CDR3 DNA: TGTGCCAGCAGCCAGGGACTAGCGGGGGTCCGTGAGACCCAGTACTTC

V gene: TRBV13
D gene: .
clone size: few
J gene: TRBJ1-3
CDR3 protein: CASSLGVNSLSGNTIYF
CDR3 DNA: TGTGCCAGCAGCTTAGGTGTGAACAGCCTTTCTGGAAACACCATATATTTT